Below, one T cell receptor beta chain is given with its context. Its antigen is unidentified. Together with thyroid ultrasound, orbital computed tomography, serum thyroxine and TRAb, clinical symptoms were used for diagnoses. The source material, RNA transcripts, was used to amplify TCR beta CDR3 regions. When the TCR CDR3 underwent first-round RT-PCR, the HTBI primer set was used. Each CDR3 protein gets one entry after TCRdb re-called the multiplex PCR reads with MiXCR. Of 750,000 to 950,000 distinct CDR3 sequences in the sample, 38% were seen once. The record originates from a study of T cells in Graves' hyperthyroidism and ophthalmopathy. For the study at large: Blood was drawn when the patient was first diagnosed and still untreated.

Overall study results and limits: Appearing also in blood were most of the thyroid clonotypes expanded above 0.001.

There are 15 residues in the CDR3. The V gene's germline CDR1 is SGHRS and CDR2 YFSETQ. V was cut by 0 bases and J by 6 bases, with 15 bases left in between. Sequencing was carried out using blood. This sequence was found in a man aged 18-30 years with Graves' hyperthyroidism. The rearrangement uses TRBV5-1 and TRBJ1-1; D ambiguous. For the CDR3, the DNA is TGCGCCAGCAGCTTGGCTCCGGGGAGGGCCCCTGAAGCTTTCTTT. It translates to CASSLAPGRAPEAFF.